This T cell receptor beta chain was recovered during a study of blood T cell repertoires in COVID-19. Study background: T cells, B-cell-depleted T cells, or PBMCs provided the cDNA or gDNA that served as material.

This clone has just one count. Here immunoSEQ multiplex PCR was the method, and the copy in TCRdb shows in-frame clones only, minus some. The sample yields some 96,000 clones, around four fifths seen once. The CDR3 contains 14 residues. In germline, CDR1 is LNHDA, CDR2 SQIVND (reference sequence). Trimming removed 3 bases from V and 6 bases from J, with 15 bases in between. This receptor was taken from a man in his 70s with active or convalescent COVID-19. The sequenced material came from peripheral blood. The V and J genes are TRBV19 and TRBJ2-7, with D tentatively TRBD1 (6 bases). The CDR3 DNA follows: TGTGCCAGTAGTATCCAAGACAGGCCCAGCGAGCAGTACTTC. This sequence encodes CASSIQDRPSEQYF. Full variable domain (remainder filled in from reference TRBV19 and TRBJ2-7): DGGITQSPKYLFRKEGQNVTLSCEQNLNHDAMYWYRQDPGQGLRLIYYSQIVNDFQKGDIAEGYSVSREKKESFPLTVTSAQKNPTAFYLCASSIQDRPSEQYFGPGTRLTVT.